Included here is one TCR beta chain sequence, with context. Its antigen is not known. In the PCR, 60 Vbeta and 13 Jbeta primers were used. Libraries were prepared by immunoSEQ multiplex PCR; TCRdb keeps only in-frame clonotypes and omits some of them. The data show around 150,000 clones, with roughly four fifths seen just once and about 4% held by the top ten. This sample stems from a study of cytomegalovirus exposure and HLA in healthy donors. Study conclusions and caveats: Later work showed greater clonal expansion in HLA-associated TCR beta chains than in equally common others.

The V gene's germline CDR1 is SGHNT and CDR2 YYREEE (reference sequence). Trimming at V came to 0 bases and at J to 1 base, leaving 3 bases not matched to a gene. The CDR3 sequence is 17 residues long. The source material was PBMCs. The V and J genes are TRBV5-4 and TRBJ2-1, with 11 bases that match TRBD2. This receptor was taken from a man aged 45-60 years in good health and CMV-seropositive. The CDR3, as DNA: TGTGCCAGCAGCTTGGGGGCTAGCGGGAGGTCCTACAATGAGCAGTTCTTC. Translating it yields CASSLGASGRSYNEQFF.